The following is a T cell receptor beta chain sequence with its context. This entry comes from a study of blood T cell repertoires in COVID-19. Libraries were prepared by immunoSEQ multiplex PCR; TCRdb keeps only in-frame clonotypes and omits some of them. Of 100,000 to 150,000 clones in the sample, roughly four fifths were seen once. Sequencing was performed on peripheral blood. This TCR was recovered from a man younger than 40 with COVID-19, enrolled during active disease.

The DNA for the CDR3 is TGTGCCAGCAGCTCCCACCGGCGGGGCTACACCTTC. Amino acid sequence: CASSSHRRGYTF. V gene TRBV11-2 combines with J gene TRBJ1-2; no clear D. Trimming shortened V by 4 bases and J by 8 bases, and 11 bases separated the two germline ends. This CDR3 contains 12 residues. Looked up from germline, CDR1 is SGHAT and CDR2 is FQNNGV.